Below, 2 T cell receptor beta chains from the same sample are listed, as sequenced in a study of Ad26.COV2.S vaccination and SARS-CoV-2 variants. The treatment here: about 20 received Ad26.COV2.S at low or high dose, single or two shots; roughly five received placebo; per-sample allocation not given. Sampling occurred on day 63 after the first vaccine or placebo injection. The method was immunoSEQ multiplex PCR; TCRdb's version includes in-frame clones alone and lacks a portion of them. Of about 440,000 clones listed, about nine tenths are singletons. This specimen was peripheral blood, taken in a trial of Ad26.COV2.S vaccine versus placebo. The receptors here all came from a person aged 18-65 years who received the Ad26.COV2.S COVID-19 vaccine or a placebo.

For this clone: One base away lies a much larger clone, so this may be a sequencing read error. The same CDR3 arises from other DNA sequences in this sample as well. This chain uses TRBV2 with TRBJ2-7, with a possible D match to TRBD1 (6 bases). This CDR3 region has 11 residues. Trimming took off 6 bases at V and 3 bases at J, with 6 bases between the two ends. Germline loops: CDR1 SNHLY, CDR2 FYNNEI. The CDR3 loop reads CASRDSYEQYF. CDR3 coding DNA: TGTGCCAGCAGGGACAGCTACGAGCAGTACTTC.

CDR3 DNA sequence: TGTGCCAGCAGCCAAGATCGATGGACTAGCGGACCCAACCTGTTCACAGATACGCAGTATTTT. Protein product: CASSQDRWTSGPNLFTDTQYF. The chain recombines TRBV3-1 (or the pseudogene TRBV3-2) with TRBJ2-3; TRBD2 aligns across 10 bases. The trim removed 0 bases at V and 2 bases at J, leaving 17 bases unmatched. Germline CDR1 and CDR2: LGHDT and YNNKEL (reference sequence). CDR3 length: 21 residues.